This entry describes one T cell receptor beta chain. Its antigen is unidentified. This entry belongs to a study of radiotherapy plus CTLA-4 blockade in lung cancer. Findings and limits, study-wide: Reported findings show early blood T cell clone dynamics, with interferon-beta, best predicted response. Following radiotherapy plus ipilimumab, tumor-derived TCR clones expanded in the blood.

Germline-derived CDR1 and CDR2 are SQVTM and ANQGSEA. The CDR3 covers 13 residues. The V gene end was trimmed by 6 bases and the J gene end by 5 bases; junction bases not matched to a gene: 4. Some clones are missing from TCRdb's copy, which holds only in-frame ones; the method was immunoSEQ multiplex PCR. The data show 80,000 to 100,000 clones, 80% to 85% seen once. Ipilimumab-mediated CTLA-4 blockade plus focal radiation was given to patients having chemo-refractory metastatic non-small-cell lung cancer. The rearrangement joins TRBV29-1 to TRBJ2-3; 11 bases map to TRBD2. The receptor's source is a human donor with non-small cell lung cancer who had a partial response to radiotherapy plus ipilimumab. The input for sequencing was peripheral blood, taken from a patient treated with radiotherapy plus ipilimumab. CDR3 sequence: CSVLAGEKDTQYF. CDR3 DNA: TGCAGCGTACTAGCGGGAGAGAAAGATACGCAGTATTTT.